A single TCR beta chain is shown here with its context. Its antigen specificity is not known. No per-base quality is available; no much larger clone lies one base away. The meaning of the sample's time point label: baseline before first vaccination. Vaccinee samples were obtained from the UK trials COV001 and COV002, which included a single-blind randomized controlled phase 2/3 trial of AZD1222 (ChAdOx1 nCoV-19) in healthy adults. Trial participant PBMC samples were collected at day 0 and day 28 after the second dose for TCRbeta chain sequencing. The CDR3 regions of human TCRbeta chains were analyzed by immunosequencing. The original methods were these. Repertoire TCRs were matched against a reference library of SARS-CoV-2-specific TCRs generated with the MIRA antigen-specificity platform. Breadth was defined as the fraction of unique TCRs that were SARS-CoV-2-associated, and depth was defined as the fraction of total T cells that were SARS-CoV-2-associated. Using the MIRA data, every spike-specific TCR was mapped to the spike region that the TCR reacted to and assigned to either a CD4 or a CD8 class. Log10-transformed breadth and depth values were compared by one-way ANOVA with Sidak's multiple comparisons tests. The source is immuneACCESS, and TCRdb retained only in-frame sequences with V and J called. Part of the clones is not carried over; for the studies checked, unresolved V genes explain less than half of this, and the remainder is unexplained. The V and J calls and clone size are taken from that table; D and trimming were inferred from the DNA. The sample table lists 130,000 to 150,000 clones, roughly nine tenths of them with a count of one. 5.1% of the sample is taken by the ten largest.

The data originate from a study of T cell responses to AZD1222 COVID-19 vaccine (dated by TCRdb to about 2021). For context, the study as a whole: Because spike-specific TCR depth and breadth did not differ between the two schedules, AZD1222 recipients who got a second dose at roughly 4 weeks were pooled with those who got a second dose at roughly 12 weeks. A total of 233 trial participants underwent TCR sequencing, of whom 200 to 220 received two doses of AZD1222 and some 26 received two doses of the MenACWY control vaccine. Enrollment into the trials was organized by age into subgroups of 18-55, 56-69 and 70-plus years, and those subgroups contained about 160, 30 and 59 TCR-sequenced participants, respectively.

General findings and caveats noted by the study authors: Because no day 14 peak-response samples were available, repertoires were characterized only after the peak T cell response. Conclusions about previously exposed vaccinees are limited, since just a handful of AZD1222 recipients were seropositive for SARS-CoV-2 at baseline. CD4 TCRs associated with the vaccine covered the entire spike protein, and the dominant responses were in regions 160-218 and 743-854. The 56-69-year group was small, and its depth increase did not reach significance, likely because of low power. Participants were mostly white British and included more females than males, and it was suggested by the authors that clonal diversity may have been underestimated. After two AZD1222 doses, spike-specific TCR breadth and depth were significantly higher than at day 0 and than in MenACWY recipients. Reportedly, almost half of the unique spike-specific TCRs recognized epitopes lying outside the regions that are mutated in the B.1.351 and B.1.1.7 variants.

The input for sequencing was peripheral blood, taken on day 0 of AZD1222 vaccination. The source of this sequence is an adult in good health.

CDR3 region: CASSIEPRGYGYTF. The sequenced DNA is TGTGCCAGTAGTATAGAGCCGCGCGGCTATGGCTACACCTTC. The chain couples TRBV19 to TRBJ1-2, with the D gene uncertain. Trimming removed 0 bases from V and 4 bases from J, leaving 9 bases between the germline ends. Reading the germline V gene (reference sequence) gives CDR1 LNHDA and CDR2 SQIVND. The CDR3 covers 14 residues, taking in both the cysteine and the phenylalanine. Solely the CDR3 DNA is kept, with 42 bases framed from the first base.